The 2 T cell receptor beta chains below come from one sample, sequenced in a study of T cells in Graves' hyperthyroidism and ophthalmopathy. Amplification of TCR beta CDR3 regions was performed using RNA transcripts as template. HTBI primers were the set used in a first-round RT-PCR of the TCR CDR3. TCRdb used MiXCR to reprocess the multiplex PCR reads, holding one entry per CDR3 protein. The sample includes roughly 570,000 distinct CDR3 sequences, roughly 50% of them seen just once. Material: peripheral blood or thyroid tissue (not recorded which). These receptors were obtained from an adult woman with Graves' disease, either hyperthyroidism or ophthalmopathy (not recorded which).

The sample holds many counts of this clonotype. The chain uses TRBV7-9 and TRBJ2-7; TRBD2 aligns across 8 bases. Germline CDR1 reads SEHNR; CDR2 reads FQNEAQ (reference sequence). This CDR3 region has 14 residues. V was pared by 5 bases and J by 7 bases, with 10 bases of the junction left unmatched. The CDR3 region is CASSPGAGVQEQYF. The DNA of the CDR3 is TGTGCCAGCAGCCCTGGAGCGGGAGTTCAAGAGCAGTACTTC.

V usage is TRBV29-1 and J usage is TRBJ2-5; 9 positions match TRBD1. The germline gives CDR1 SQVTM, CDR2 ANQGSEA. This CDR3 region has 13 residues. V was clipped by 7 bases and J by 5 bases; unmatched bases: 8. In DNA form, the CDR3 reads TGCAGCGGAGGGACAGGGTCGGGGGAGACCCAGTACTTC. Translation: CSGGTGSGETQYF. Full variable domain (rest looked up from reference TRBV29-1 and TRBJ2-5): SAVISQKPSRDICQRGTSLTIQCQVDSQVTMMFWYRQQPGQSLTLIATANQGSEATYESGFVIDKFPISRPNLTFSTLTVSNMSPEDSSIYLCSGGTGSGETQYFGPGTRLLVL.